Below, one T cell receptor beta chain is given with its context. This sample is part of a study of cytomegalovirus exposure and HLA in healthy donors. Both 60 Vbeta primers and 13 Jbeta primers went into the PCR. Here immunoSEQ multiplex PCR was the method, and the copy in TCRdb shows in-frame clones only, minus some. Its table records 150,000 or so clones. CDR3 length: 15 amino acids. Trimming took 6 bases from V and 4 from J; bases not matched to a gene: 7. Germline V gives CDR1 SNHLY, CDR2 FYNNEI. This sequence was found in a man aged 25-45 years in good health and CMV-seronegative. The chain is built from TRBV2 and TRBJ2-1; 9 bases match TRBD2. Input material: PBMCs. CDR3 DNA: TGTGCCAGCAGATTACGGACTAGCGATTACAATGAGCAGTTCTTC. Encoded protein: CASRLRTSDYNEQFF.